The 18 T cell receptor beta chains below all came from one sample that was sequenced in a study. TCRdb reprocessed the RT-PCR reads with MiXCR, giving one entry per CDR3 protein. The sample has about 680,000 distinct CDR3 sequences, 11% to 15% seen once; the top ten hold 3.6%. Sequences were obtained from memory CD4+ T cells from blood. Receptors were obtained from a female donor in good health, serving as a healthy control.

V usage is TRBV5-1 and J usage is TRBJ1-4; D is possibly TRBD1 (6 bases). This CDR3 is built from 14 residues. CDR1 and CDR2 from the germline V gene are SGHRS and YFSETQ. The germline V and J ends were trimmed by 8 bases and 3 bases, with 14 bases remaining between them. In nucleotides, the CDR3 is TGCGCCAGTGGACAGAATGCAGCTAATGAAAAACTGTTTTTT. Protein product: CASGQNAANEKLFF.

The chain joins TRBV7-2 to TRBJ2-4, with TRBD1 as a possible D gene (6 bases). Trimming removed 3 bases from V and 2 bases from J, with 8 bases in between. Per the germline V gene, CDR1 is SGHTA and CDR2 is FQGNSA. The CDR3 runs to 14 residues. The CDR3 is CASSFRGPKNIQYF. The CDR3 DNA is TGTGCCAGCAGCTTCAGGGGTCCCAAAAACATTCAGTACTTC.

The chain uses TRBV19 and TRBJ1-5; possible D gene TRBD1, 6 bases. This CDR3 comprises 17 residues. Germline CDR1 is LNHDA and CDR2 is SQIVND (reference sequence). V was pared by 4 bases and J by 2 bases, with 18 bases between. The CDR3 nucleotides are TGTGCCAGTAGTAGCACCTACAGGGCCGCGGGCAATCAGCCCCAGCATTTT. Its protein product is CASSSTYRAAGNQPQHF.

V gene TRBV28 combines with J gene TRBJ1-1; the match to TRBD1 covers 7 bases. This CDR3 region has 15 residues. Per germline, CDR1 MDHEN and CDR2 SYDVKM. The V and J ends lost 4 bases and 1 base, in that order; junction bases with no gene match: 6. Written as DNA, the CDR3 is TGTGCCAGCAGTTCTGGGACAGCTGAGAACACTGAAGCTTTCTTT. Its protein product is CASSSGTAENTEAFF.

This clonotype was observed at least ten times. The V call is TRBV5-1, the J call TRBJ2-1; a possible D gene is TRBD1 (5 bases). This CDR3 comprises 14 residues. V lost 3 bases, J lost 3 bases, and 10 bases lay in between. Germline lookup yields CDR1 SGHRS and CDR2 YFSETQ. The CDR3 loop reads CASSSTANYNEQFF. CDR3 DNA: TGCGCCAGCAGCTCGACAGCTAACTACAATGAGCAGTTCTTC.

This clonotype was observed a few times. The rearrangement links TRBV20-1 to TRBJ2-5; 9 bases match TRBD2. With V trimmed by 0 bases and J by 5 bases, 10 bases remained unmatched. This CDR3 contains 16 residues. Germline V gene data show CDR1 as DFQATT and CDR2 as SNEGSKA (reference sequence). Here the CDR3 DNA reads TGCAGTGCTAGAGATCTTTTCAAGGCGGGAGGGGAGACCCAGTACTTC. This sequence encodes CSARDLFKAGGETQYF.

This clonotype has just a few counts. The V call is TRBV30, the J call TRBJ2-3; unclear D gene. Per the germline V gene, CDR1 is GTSNPN and CDR2 is SVGIG (reference sequence). The CDR3 has 14 amino acids. Trimming stripped 3 bases from V and 2 bases from J, with 12 bases between. The chain's CDR3 is CAWRTEKPTDTQYF. The CDR3 region has the DNA TGTGCCTGGAGGACCGAGAAGCCCACAGATACGCAGTATTTT. The variable domain in full, with the rest retrieved from reference TRBV30 and TRBJ2-3, is SQTIHQWPATLVQPVGSPLSLECTVEGTSNPNLYWYRQAAGRGLQLLFYSVGIGQISSEVPQNLSASRPQDRQFILSSKKLLLSDSGFYLCAWRTEKPTDTQYFGPGTRLTVL.

This clonotype has only a few counts. The chain uses TRBV4-1 and TRBJ1-4; D ambiguous. The length of the CDR3 is 17 residues. The V gene lost 4 bases and the J gene lost 8 bases, with 23 bases spanning the gap. Germline CDR1 MGHRA, CDR2 YSYEKL. CDR3 nucleotide sequence: TGCGCCAGCAGCCGGACTGAGGGATCAACTAATGAGGAAAAACTGTTTTTT. Protein product: CASSRTEGSTNEEKLFF.

At least ten counts were recorded for this clonotype. This chain uses TRBV6-6 with TRBJ1-1, with D hard to call. This CDR3 spans 11 amino acids. Trimming removed 6 bases at V and 5 bases at J, with 7 bases between. Germline assignment: CDR1 MNHNY and CDR2 SVGAGI (reference sequence). CDR3 DNA sequence: TGTGCCAGCAGGGAGGCAACTGAAGCTTTCTTT. Translating gives CASREATEAFF.

This clonotype was recorded many times. The CDR3 nucleotides are TGTGCCAGCAGTTACTATGCCGGGGAGCTGTTTTTT. It is translated as CASSYYAGELFF. The chain recombines TRBV6-5 with TRBJ2-2; D is unclear. Germline-derived CDR1 and CDR2 are MNHEY and SVGAGI. The CDR3 has 12 amino acids. V was pared by 1 base and J by 6 bases, with 3 bases between.

This clonotype was detected only a few times. The chain recombines TRBV5-1 with TRBJ1-2; a possible D gene is TRBD1 (5 bases). Trimming shortened V by 0 bases and J by 4 bases, and 13 bases separated the two germline ends. From germline, CDR1 is SGHRS and CDR2 YFSETQ. CDR3 length: 15 residues. CDR3 sequence reads: CASSLEPGLFYGYTF. The CDR3, as DNA: TGCGCCAGCAGCTTGGAGCCAGGGCTTTTCTATGGCTACACCTTC.

The chain couples TRBV27 to TRBJ2-1; 8 bases are a match to TRBD1. CDR1 is MNHEY and CDR2 is SMNVEV in the germline V gene (reference sequence). The CDR3 has 19 amino acids. J was trimmed by 0 bases and V by 6 bases; bases with no gene match: 16. The CDR3 sequence: CASRFTGGDPRLSYNEQFF. CDR3 DNA: TGTGCCAGCAGATTTACAGGGGGAGATCCCCGTCTCTCCTACAATGAGCAGTTCTTC.

This chain joins TRBV30 and TRBJ2-7; 11 bases align to TRBD1. The V segment lost 0 bases and the J segment 4 bases; nucleotides outside the gene matches: 8. The CDR3 is 16 amino acids. Germline CDR1 GTSNPN, CDR2 SVGIG (reference sequence). The CDR3 DNA follows: TGTGCCTGGAGTGTACTAACCGGGACAGGGGGATACGAGCAGTACTTC. Protein: CAWSVLTGTGGYEQYF.

This clonotype occurred a few times. The chain carries TRBV27 and TRBJ1-4; the match to TRBD1 covers 10 bases. V was pared by 4 bases and J by 1 base, with 15 bases of the junction left unmatched. The length of the CDR3 is 20 residues. CDR1 MNHEY and CDR2 SMNVEV come from the germline V gene (reference sequence). CDR3 DNA sequence: TGTGCCAGCAGTTATAGCCCCCCCGGGACAGGGGTGGGAACTAATGAAAAACTGTTTTTT. As protein: CASSYSPPGTGVGTNEKLFF. Based on the CDR3 plus reference TRBV27 and TRBJ1-4, the full variable domain is EAQVTQNPRYLITVTGKKLTVTCSQNMNHEYMSWYRQDPGLGLRQIYYSMNVEVTDKGDVPEGYKVSRKEKRNFPLILESPSPNQTSLYFCASSYSPPGTGVGTNEKLFFGSGTQLSVL.

There are many counts of this clonotype. This sequence joins TRBV9 and TRBJ1-1; D is unresolved. Between the trimmed V and J ends, which lost 0 bases and 3 bases, there was a span of 6 bases. Germline V lookup: CDR1 SGDLS, CDR2 YYNGEE. This CDR3 has 13 amino acids. The CDR3 bases are TGTGCCAGCAGCGTAGTCTCCGACACTGAAGCTTTCTTT. Protein product: CASSVVSDTEAFF.

This clonotype has at least ten counts. This chain uses TRBV7-3 with TRBJ2-1; 12 positions agree with TRBD2. Germline assignment: CDR1 SGHTA and CDR2 FQGTGA. V gave up 5 bases and J gave up 13 bases; unmatched junction bases: 9. CDR3 length: 14 residues. CDR3 sequence reads: CASSPGTSGSPQFF. The CDR3 DNA reads TGTGCCAGCAGCCCCGGGACTAGCGGGTCGCCTCAGTTCTTC.

In its sample, this clonotype was seen a few times. The V gene is TRBV29-1, the J gene TRBJ1-1, with D tentatively TRBD1 (6 bases). The CDR3 is 14 amino acids. From germline, CDR1 is SQVTM and CDR2 ANQGSEA. V shed 5 bases and J shed 0 bases, with 13 bases lying between them. The CDR3 nucleotides read TGCAGCGTTAACCGGGACACTCTGAACACTGAAGCTTTCTTT. Its protein product is CSVNRDTLNTEAFF.

This clonotype was detected a few times. The chain carries TRBV11-3 and TRBJ2-1; no clear D. The V gene lost 0 bases and the J gene lost 4 bases, with 10 bases spanning the gap. Germline values: CDR1 SGHNT, CDR2 YENEEA. This CDR3 spans 15 amino acids. The CDR3 DNA reads TGTGCCAGCAGCTTAGAAGGTGGCGTTTACAATGAGCAGTTCTTC. It specifies CASSLEGGVYNEQFF.